A selection of T cell receptor beta chains follows, all from one sample in a study of T cell responses to AZD1222 COVID-19 vaccine. Profiled with immunoSEQ multiplex PCR; TCRdb holds only in-frame clones, not every one. The table records approximately 79,000 clones, 80% to 90% of them present only once. The sequenced sample was peripheral blood, obtained on day 0 of AZD1222 vaccination. These receptors all stem from an adult in good health. Each CDR3 is given with its conserved first and last residue. Fields, in order: D gene, J gene, V gene, clone size, CDR3 protein, CDR3 DNA. The D gene is left open where the match is weak. The size field is filled for only some rows; it gives once, few, many or a size class.

>TRBD2|TRBJ2-1|TRBV7-2|.
CASRPPGLAGASEQFF
TGTGCCAGCAGACCGCCGGGACTAGCGGGAGCGAGTGAGCAGTTCTTC
>TRBD1|TRBJ1-2|TRBV19|.
CASSPTGGASGYTF
TGTGCCAGTAGTCCAACAGGGGGCGCGAGCGGCTACACCTTC
>.|TRBJ2-7|TRBV15|once
CATSRDGVAYEQYF
TGTGCCACCAGCAGAGATGGTGTCGCCTACGAGCAGTACTTC
>TRBD1|TRBJ1-2|TRBV5-5|few
CASRRPIGTGGMGGYGYTF
TGTGCCAGCAGAAGGCCCATCGGGACAGGTGGGATGGGGGGCTATGGCTACACCTTC
>.|TRBJ2-7|TRBV5-1|.
CASSLRANEQYF
TGCGCCAGCTCCCTCCGGGCGAACGAGCAGTACTTC
>TRBD2|TRBJ2-1|TRBV9|once
CASSVVAGGLNEQFF
TGTGCCAGCAGCGTAGTAGCGGGAGGGTTAAATGAGCAGTTCTTC
>.|TRBJ2-7|TRBV5-1|.
CASSEAIKTEQYF
TGCGCCAGCAGCGAGGCAATCAAGACCGAGCAGTACTTC
>.|TRBJ1-1|TRBV30|.
CAWSFGPDTEAFF
TGTGCCTGGAGCTTCGGCCCGGACACTGAAGCTTTCTTT
>.|TRBJ2-7|TRBV3-1/TRBV3-2|.
CASSPTWPRIESEQYF
TGTGCCAGCAGCCCCACCTGGCCTAGAATCGAGTCCGAGCAGTACTTC
>.|TRBJ1-1|TRBV19|.
CASSTPVKTEAFF
TGTGCCAGTAGTACCCCCGTGAAAACTGAAGCTTTCTTT
>TRBD2|TRBJ2-3|TRBV5-1|once
CASSRTSGSSDTQYF
TGCGCCAGCAGCCGGACTAGCGGGAGCTCAGATACGCAGTATTTT
>TRBD1|TRBJ2-7|TRBV19|.
CASGKGAGRLDEQYF
TGTGCCAGCGGGAAGGGGGCGGGCCGCTTGGATGAGCAGTACTTC
>TRBD2|TRBJ2-3|TRBV5-1|few
CASRASGIHTQYF
TGCGCCAGCAGGGCTAGCGGGATCCATACGCAGTATTTT
>TRBD2|TRBJ2-5|TRBV5-1|.
CASSLATAGGPKTQYF
TGCGCCAGCAGCTTGGCGACAGCGGGAGGGCCTAAGACCCAGTACTTC
>.|TRBJ1-2|TRBV27|.
CASSFTGALDGYTF
TGTGCCAGCAGTTTTACGGGGGCGTTGGACGGCTACACCTTC
>.|TRBJ2-7|TRBV5-6|.
CASSFGGTYEQYF
TGTGCCAGCAGCTTTGGCGGGACCTACGAGCAGTACTTC
>.|TRBJ1-4|TRBV5-1|.
CASSSQGLSEKLFF
TGCGCCAGCAGCTCCCAGGGGTTAAGTGAAAAACTGTTTTTT
>.|TRBJ2-3|TRBV11-2|.
CATQGGLSGGTDTQYF
TGTGCCACCCAAGGGGGGTTGAGTGGTGGCACAGATACGCAGTATTTT
>TRBD1|TRBJ1-2|TRBV5-1|.
CASSPNQGARYGYTF
TGCGCCAGCAGCCCTAACCAGGGGGCTCGGTATGGCTACACCTTC
>TRBD1|TRBJ2-2|TRBV5-4|.
CASSLIGTGAGELFF
TGTGCCAGCAGCTTGATTGGGACAGGGGCCGGGGAGCTGTTTTTT
>.|TRBJ1-2|TRBV7-9|.
CASRLGGKGYGYTF
TGTGCCAGCAGACTGGGGGGTAAGGGCTATGGCTACACCTTC